This T cell receptor (beta chain) is drawn from a study of shared clonotypes between healthy human individuals. Study-level results: The naive CD4 repertoires of a few donors were compared, and around 5% of clonotypes were shared.

The germline gives CDR1 MNHEY, CDR2 SMNVEV (reference sequence). The CDR3 contains 17 residues. Deletions cut 5 bases from V and 1 base from J, with 18 bases between. TCRdb's copy holds only in-frame clones and misses some; the assay was immunoSEQ multiplex PCR. The table has hundreds of thousands of clones, approximately 95% seen once; the top ten hold roughly 0.06%. A note on this clone: What it binds is unknown.

Sequencing input: naive CD4+ T cells sorted from blood. The subset here: CD45RA+ positively selected. The clonotype was recovered from a woman in her thirties in good health. The rearrangement links TRBV27 to TRBJ1-5; maybe TRBD1 (6 bases). CDR3 coding DNA: TGTGCCAGCAGTGTACAGGGTATCGTTCACAGCAATCAGCCCCAGCATTTT. Its protein is CASSVQGIVHSNQPQHF.